A selection of T cell receptor beta chains follows, all from one sample in a study of cytomegalovirus exposure and HLA in healthy donors. Sequencing used immunoSEQ multiplex PCR; TCRdb keeps in-frame clones, though not all of them. The sample holds about 190,000 clones, around 86% seen once. The specimen was PBMCs. The source of these receptors is a woman in her fifties or sixties in good health and CMV-seropositive. Each CDR3 is given with its conserved first and last residue. A D gene is named only where the DNA matches it firmly. Clone sizes are given selectively: once, few, many, or a class where the clone is expanded.

TRBV7-9	TRBJ1-2	.	.	CASSIGNAGAEGYTF	TGTGCCAGCAGTATCGGGAATGCGGGGGCGGAAGGCTACACCTTC
TRBV29-1	TRBJ1-3	.	.	CSVGPRGSGNTIYF	TGCAGCGTTGGCCCCCGGGGCTCTGGAAACACCATATATTTT
TRBV5-6	TRBJ1-1	.	.	CASSADRGLTEAFF	TGTGCCAGCAGCGCGGACCGGGGATTAACTGAAGCTTTCTTT
TRBV19	TRBJ2-6	.	.	CASMVTGLTGANVLTF	TGTGCCAGTATGGTAACCGGTTTAACCGGGGCCAACGTCCTGACTTTC
TRBV21-1	TRBJ2-7	.	.	CASSKVPIADRGDYEQYF	TGTGCCAGCAGCAAAGTCCCAATAGCGGACAGGGGGGACTACGAGCAGTACTTC
TRBV6-1	TRBJ2-3	.	.	CASSDVWGGRSGDTQYF	TGTGCCAGCAGTGACGTCTGGGGGGGCCGGTCAGGAGATACGCAGTATTTT
TRBV7-8	TRBJ1-6	.	.	CASSLGAVTYNSPLHF	TGTGCCAGCAGCTTAGGGGCAGTTACCTATAATTCACCCCTCCACTTT
TRBV5-1	TRBJ2-1	.	TRBD2	CASSLAVLAGGYNEQFF	TGCGCCAGCAGCTTGGCGGTACTAGCGGGGGGATACAATGAGCAGTTCTTC
TRBV4-1	TRBJ2-1	.	.	CASSQGRATSRNEQFF	TGCGCCAGCAGCCAAGGACGCGCGACAAGTCGAAACGAGCAGTTCTTC
TRBV25-1	TRBJ2-5	.	TRBD1	CASSFPGGEKTQYF	TGTGCCAGCAGCTTTCCAGGGGGCGAGAAGACCCAGTACTTC
TRBV2	TRBJ2-2	.	.	CASTLGTSSYTGELFF	TGTGCCAGCACGCTTGGAACTAGCTCTTACACCGGGGAGCTGTTTTTT
TRBV5-1	TRBJ1-1	.	.	CASRDGAGVTEAFF	TGCGCCAGCAGGGATGGGGCAGGGGTTACTGAAGCTTTCTTT
TRBV29-1	TRBJ1-6	.	.	CSVSTGLNSPLHF	TGCAGCGTATCTACAGGGCTGAATTCACCCCTCCACTTT
TRBV5-1	TRBJ2-7	.	.	CASSLTGTGSYEQYF	TGCGCCAGCAGCTTGACAGGGACGGGCTCCTACGAGCAGTACTTC
TRBV6-1	TRBJ1-1	few	.	CASSESSTEGTEAFF	TGTGCCAGCAGTGAATCGTCCACAGAGGGTACTGAAGCTTTCTTT
TRBV5-4	TRBJ2-5	.	TRBD2	CASSLAGGKETQYF	TGTGCCAGCAGCTTGGCCGGGGGGAAAGAGACCCAGTACTTC
TRBV5-1	TRBJ1-4	.	.	CASSLGQGGEKLFF	TGCGCCAGCAGCTTGGGGCAGGGAGGCGAAAAACTGTTTTTT
TRBV18	TRBJ1-5	.	TRBD1	CASSPRQGANQPQHF	TGTGCCAGCTCACCACGACAGGGGGCTAATCAGCCCCAGCATTTT
TRBV5-6	TRBJ2-5	.	.	CASSLAARRETQYF	TGTGCCAGCAGCTTGGCAGCTAGACGAGAGACCCAGTACTTC
TRBV5-1	TRBJ2-3	.	TRBD2	CASSYQRGDTDTQYF	TGCGCCAGCAGCTACCAGCGGGGAGACACAGATACGCAGTATTTT
TRBV29-1	TRBJ1-3	.	.	CSVEGVGGSVKGNTIYF	TGCAGCGTTGAAGGGGTTGGGGGCTCAGTCAAAGGAAACACCATATATTTT
TRBV6-1	TRBJ2-1	.	TRBD1	CASSAIRGPGNEQFF	TGTGCCAGCAGCGCAATCAGGGGGCCGGGGAATGAGCAGTTCTTC